This T cell receptor (beta chain) came from a study of blood T cell repertoires in COVID-19. About the study: COVID-19 samples from acute and convalescent phases originated in the United States, Italy and Spain. The analysed material was cDNA or gDNA that came from T cells, B-cell-depleted T cells, or PBMCs.

Using immunoSEQ multiplex PCR, the repertoire was profiled, and TCRdb retains in-frame clones only, with some absent. Here the sample spans 50,000 or so clones, 80% to 90% being singletons. The TCR originated in a man aged 35 to 55 with acute or convalescent COVID-19. Sequenced material: peripheral blood.

The CDR3 nucleotides read TGTGCCAGCAGTGGACCGCCCAGGGGCATTGTCCTCCACTTT. It codes for CASSGPPRGIVLHF. The rearrangement links TRBV14 to TRBJ1-6; D is perhaps TRBD1 (6 bases). V was trimmed by 6 bases and J by 15 bases, leaving 21 bases between them. Germline lookup yields CDR1 SGHDN and CDR2 FVKESK. The CDR3 length is 14 residues.